This paragraph reports one TCR beta chain. This sample is part of a study of shared clonotypes between healthy human individuals. Naive CD4+ cells were CD45RA-selected; the remaining cells were memory. Clones were sequenced by immunoSEQ multiplex PCR, and TCRdb holds only the in-frame ones, with some missing. The table records millions of clones, 80% to 95% of them present only once. After removal of 1 base from V and 2 bases from J, the junction contained 16 bases not matched to a gene. The germline V gene encodes CDR1 SGHDN and CDR2 FVKESK. The CDR3 extends over 20 amino acids. Sequencing input: naive CD4+ T cells from PBMCs. Subset specified: CD45RA+ positively selected. The gene calls are TRBV14 and TRBJ2-1, with 8 bases that match TRBD2. This clonotype was obtained from a man in his late teens or twenties in good health. Some clones in this sample may be carry-over from other donors' samples. The CDR3: CASSQVRPKAGASPYNEQFF. In nucleotides, the CDR3 is TGTGCCAGCAGCCAAGTTCGACCCAAAGCGGGAGCTTCCCCCTACAATGAGCAGTTCTTC.